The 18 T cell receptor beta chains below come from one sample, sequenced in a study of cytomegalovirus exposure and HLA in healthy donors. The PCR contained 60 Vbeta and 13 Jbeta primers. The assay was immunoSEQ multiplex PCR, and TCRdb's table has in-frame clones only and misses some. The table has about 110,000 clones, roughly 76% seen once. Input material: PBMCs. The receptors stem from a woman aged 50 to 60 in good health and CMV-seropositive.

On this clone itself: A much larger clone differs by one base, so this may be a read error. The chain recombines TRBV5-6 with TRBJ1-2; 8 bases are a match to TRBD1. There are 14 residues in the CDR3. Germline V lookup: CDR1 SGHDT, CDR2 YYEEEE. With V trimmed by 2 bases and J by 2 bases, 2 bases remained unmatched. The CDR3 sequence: CASSFRTGNYGYTF. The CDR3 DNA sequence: TGTGCCAGCAGCTTCCGGACAGGGAACTATGGCTACACCTTC.

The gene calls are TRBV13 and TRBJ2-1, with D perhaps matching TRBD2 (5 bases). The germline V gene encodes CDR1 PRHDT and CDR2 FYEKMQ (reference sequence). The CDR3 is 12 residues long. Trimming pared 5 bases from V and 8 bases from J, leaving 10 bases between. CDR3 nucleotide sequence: TGTGCCAGCAGCCCGGACGGGGATGAGCAGTTCTTC. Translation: CASSPDGDEQFF. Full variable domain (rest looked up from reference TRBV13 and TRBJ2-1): AAGVIQSPRHLIKEKRETATLKCYPIPRHDTVYWYQQGPGQDPQFLISFYEKMQSDKGSIPDRFSAQQFSDYHSELNMSSLELGDSALYFCASSPDGDEQFFGPGTRLTVL.

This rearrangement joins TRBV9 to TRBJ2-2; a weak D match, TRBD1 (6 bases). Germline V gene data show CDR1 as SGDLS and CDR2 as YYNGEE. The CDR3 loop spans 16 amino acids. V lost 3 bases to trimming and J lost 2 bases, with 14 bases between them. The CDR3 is CASSGRKGVNTGELFF. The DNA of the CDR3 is TGTGCCAGCAGCGGTCGTAAGGGGGTTAACACCGGGGAGCTGTTTTTT.

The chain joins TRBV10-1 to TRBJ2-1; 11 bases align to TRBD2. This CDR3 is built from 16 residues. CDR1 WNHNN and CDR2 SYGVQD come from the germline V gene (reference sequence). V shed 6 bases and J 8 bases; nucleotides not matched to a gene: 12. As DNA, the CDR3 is TGCGCCAGCAGCGGACTACTAGCGGGAGACTTCGATGAGCAGTTCTTC. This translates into CASSGLLAGDFDEQFF.

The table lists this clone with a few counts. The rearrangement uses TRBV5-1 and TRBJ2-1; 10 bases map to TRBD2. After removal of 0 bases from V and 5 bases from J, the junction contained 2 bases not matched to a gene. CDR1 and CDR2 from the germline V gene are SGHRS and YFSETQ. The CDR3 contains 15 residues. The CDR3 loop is CASSLGLAGDNEQFF. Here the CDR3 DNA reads TGCGCCAGCAGCTTGGGACTAGCGGGCGACAATGAGCAGTTCTTC. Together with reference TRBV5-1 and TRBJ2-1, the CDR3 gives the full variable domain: KAGVTQTPRYLIKTRGQQVTLSCSPISGHRSVSWYQQTPGQGLQFLFEYFSETQRNKGNFPGRFSGRQFSNSRSEMNVSTLELGDSALYLCASSLGLAGDNEQFFGPGTRLTVL.

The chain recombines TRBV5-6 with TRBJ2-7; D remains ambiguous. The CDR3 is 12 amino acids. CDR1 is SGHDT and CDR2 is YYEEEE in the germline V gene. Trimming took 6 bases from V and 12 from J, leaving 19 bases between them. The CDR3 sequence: CASNRPAESMYF. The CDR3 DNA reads TGTGCCAGCAACCGCCCCGCGGAATCCATGTACTTC.

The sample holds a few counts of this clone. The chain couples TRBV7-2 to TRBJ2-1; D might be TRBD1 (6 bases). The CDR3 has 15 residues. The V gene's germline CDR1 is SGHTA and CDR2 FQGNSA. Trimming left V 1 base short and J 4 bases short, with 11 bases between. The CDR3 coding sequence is TGTGCCAGCAGCTTAGACAGGGCCCCTTACAATGAGCAGTTCTTC. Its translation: CASSLDRAPYNEQFF. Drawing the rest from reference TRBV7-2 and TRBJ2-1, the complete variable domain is GAGVSQSPSNKVTEKGKDVELRCDPISGHTALYWYRQSLGQGLEFLIYFQGNSAPDKSGLPSDRFSAERTGGSVSTLTIQRTQQEDSAVYLCASSLDRAPYNEQFFGPGTRLTVL.

For the CDR3, the DNA is TGTGCCAGCAGCTTAGTCTCCGGCGGGGGAAGCACAGATACGCAGTATTTT. Residues: CASSLVSGGGSTDTQYF. This chain connects TRBV7-6 to TRBJ2-3; 7 bases agree with TRBD2. Germline lookup yields CDR1 SGHVS and CDR2 FNYEAQ. CDR3 length: 17 amino acids. Trimming took 1 base from V and 0 from J; bases not matched to a gene: 7.

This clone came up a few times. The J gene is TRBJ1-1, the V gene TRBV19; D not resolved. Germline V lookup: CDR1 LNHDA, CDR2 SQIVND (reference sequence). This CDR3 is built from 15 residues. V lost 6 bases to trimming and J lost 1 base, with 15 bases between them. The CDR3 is CASRGRLGSNTEAFF. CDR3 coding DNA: TGTGCCAGTAGGGGCCGCCTGGGCTCGAACACTGAAGCTTTCTTT.

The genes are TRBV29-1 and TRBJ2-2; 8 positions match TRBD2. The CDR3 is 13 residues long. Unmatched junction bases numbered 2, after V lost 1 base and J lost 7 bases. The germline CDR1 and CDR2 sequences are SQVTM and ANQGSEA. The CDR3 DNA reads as TGCAGCGTTGAAGGCGGGAGGATCGGGGAGCTGTTTTTT. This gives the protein CSVEGGRIGELFF.

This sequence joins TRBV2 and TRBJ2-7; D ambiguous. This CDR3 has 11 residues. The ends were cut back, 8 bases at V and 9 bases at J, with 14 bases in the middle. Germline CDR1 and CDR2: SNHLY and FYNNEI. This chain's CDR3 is CASSSIVGQYF. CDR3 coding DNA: TGTGCCAGCTCCTCTATCGTTGGGCAGTACTTC. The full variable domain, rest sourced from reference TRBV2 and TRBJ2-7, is EPEVTQTPSHQVTQMGQEVILRCVPISNHLYFYWYRQILGQKVEFLVSFYNNEISEKSEIFDDQFSVERPDGSNFTLKIRSTKLEDSAMYFCASSSIVGQYFGPGTRLTVT.

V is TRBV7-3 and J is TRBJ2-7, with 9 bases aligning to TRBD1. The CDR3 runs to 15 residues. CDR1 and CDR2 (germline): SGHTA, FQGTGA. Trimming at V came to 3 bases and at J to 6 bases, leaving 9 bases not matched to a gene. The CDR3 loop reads CASSFSRDRVFEQYF. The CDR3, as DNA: TGTGCCAGCAGCTTCTCCCGGGACAGGGTATTCGAGCAGTACTTC.

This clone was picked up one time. The CDR3 region is CASSEAAGTQYF. The DNA for the CDR3 is TGTGCCAGCAGTGAAGCTGCGGGGACCCAGTACTTC. The rearrangement uses TRBV2 and TRBJ2-5; a possible D gene is TRBD2 (5 bases). CDR3 length: 12 amino acids. In germline, CDR1 is SNHLY, CDR2 FYNNEI. With 0 bases removed from V and 7 bases from J, the gap between germline ends came to 6 bases. Full variable domain (outside the CDR3, taken from reference TRBV2 and TRBJ2-5): EPEVTQTPSHQVTQMGQEVILRCVPISNHLYFYWYRQILGQKVEFLVSFYNNEISEKSEIFDDQFSVERPDGSNFTLKIRSTKLEDSAMYFCASSEAAGTQYFGPGTRLLVL.

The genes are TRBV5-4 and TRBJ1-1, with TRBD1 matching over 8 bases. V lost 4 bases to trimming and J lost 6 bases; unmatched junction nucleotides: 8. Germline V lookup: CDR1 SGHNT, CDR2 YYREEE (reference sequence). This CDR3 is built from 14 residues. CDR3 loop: CASSVDRDSPEAFF. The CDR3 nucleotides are TGTGCCAGCAGCGTGGACAGGGATTCGCCTGAAGCTTTCTTT.

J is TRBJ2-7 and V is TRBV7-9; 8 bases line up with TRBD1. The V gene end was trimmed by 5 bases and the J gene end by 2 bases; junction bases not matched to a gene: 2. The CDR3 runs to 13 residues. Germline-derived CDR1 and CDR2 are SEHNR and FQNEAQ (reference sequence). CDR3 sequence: CASSPGGPYEQYF. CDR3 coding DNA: TGTGCCAGCAGCCCAGGGGGCCCCTACGAGCAGTACTTC.

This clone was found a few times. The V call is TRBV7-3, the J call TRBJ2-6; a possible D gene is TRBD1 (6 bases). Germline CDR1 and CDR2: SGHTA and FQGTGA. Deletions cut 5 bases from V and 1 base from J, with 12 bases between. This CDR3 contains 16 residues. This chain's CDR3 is CASSPGQSSGANVLTF. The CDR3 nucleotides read TGTGCCAGCAGCCCCGGACAGTCGTCTGGGGCCAACGTCCTGACTTTC.

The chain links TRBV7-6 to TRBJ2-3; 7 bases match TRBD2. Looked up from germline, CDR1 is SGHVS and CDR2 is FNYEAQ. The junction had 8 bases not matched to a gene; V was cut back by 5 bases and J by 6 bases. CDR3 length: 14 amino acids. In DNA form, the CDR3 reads TGTGCCAGCAGCCGGACACTAGCGAGTGATACGCAGTATTTT. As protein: CASSRTLASDTQYF.

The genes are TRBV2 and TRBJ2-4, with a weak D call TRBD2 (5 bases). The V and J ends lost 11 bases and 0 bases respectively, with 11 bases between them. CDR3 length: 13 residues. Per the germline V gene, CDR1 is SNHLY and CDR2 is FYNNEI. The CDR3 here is CAGRTLAKNIQYF. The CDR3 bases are TGTGCCGGTAGGACTTTAGCCAAAAACATTCAGTACTTC.